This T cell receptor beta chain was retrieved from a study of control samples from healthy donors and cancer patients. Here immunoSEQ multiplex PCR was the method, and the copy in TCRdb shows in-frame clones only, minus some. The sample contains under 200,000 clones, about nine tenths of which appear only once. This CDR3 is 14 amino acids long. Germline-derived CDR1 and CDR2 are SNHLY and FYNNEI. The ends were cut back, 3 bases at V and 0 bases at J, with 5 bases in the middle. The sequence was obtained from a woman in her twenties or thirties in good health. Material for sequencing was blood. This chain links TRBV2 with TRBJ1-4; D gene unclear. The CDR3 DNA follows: TGTGCCAGCAGTGACGGAGCAACTAATGAAAAACTGTTTTTT. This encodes CASSDGATNEKLFF.